The following is a T cell receptor beta chain sequence with its context. Its binding antigen is unknown. The CDR3 does not end in the conserved phenylalanine or tryptophan, so this is likely a read error. No DNA is shown, since the ends of the CDR3 on it are uncertain; the CDR3 is the one TCRdb lists. In total, 630 or so healthy bone marrow donors made up the cohort. All cohort members were sampled while nominally healthy, although unrecorded immune exposures were likely present. The donor was CMV seronegative and was included in the group of a few hundred seronegative cohort members. Each donor provided a peripheral blood sample, and peripheral blood mononuclear cells were used for TCR beta sequencing. Genomic DNA was extracted from the blood cell samples with the Qiagen DNeasy Blood Extraction Kit. The data were taken from a study of cytomegalovirus exposure and HLA in healthy donors (TCRdb year 2017). With respect to the entire study: In an earlier analysis of 587 of the donors, under 300 Gb of sequence data and 90 million to 130 million unique TCR beta sequences from about 190 million T cells were reported. Approximately 310 gigabases of sequencing data and tens of millions of unique TCR sequences were included in an early release covering 550 to 650 HLA-typed donors. Of the 300 to 500 genotyped donors, approximately 80% were placed in the genetic ancestry cluster associated with self-reported Caucasian donors. The aim of the study was to test whether cataloging public T cell receptors could identify signatures of past pathogen exposure. Using immunosequencing, the study profiled T cell repertoires from about 620 subjects and related those repertoires to cytomegalovirus serostatus. Besides the first cohort of roughly 660 subjects, a separate validation cohort made up of about 120 different subjects was used. The study combined high-throughput TCR immunosequencing, statistical association of individual TCRs with disease status, and machine learning to predict cytomegalovirus infection status. In a later analysis, previously published TCR beta repertoires from more than 500 donors were re-analyzed and high-resolution HLA genotyping was added so that TCR occurrence patterns could be studied. Rather than using new phenotypic data, the later analysis identified candidate immune exposures from TCR beta sequences and from how often those sequences occurred across donors. An earlier analysis of around 640 of the donors used high-throughput TCR beta sequencing to judge whether each TCR beta V gene segment behaved as functional or pseudogenic. Alongside the repertoire data, information on donor age, sex, ethnicity and CMV serostatus was compiled. Genome-wide SNP genotypes for about three fifths of the roughly 700 donors were used in a later genetic analysis, which treated that subset as a discovery cohort. Every discovery cohort repertoire had been produced on one sequencing platform. Both class I and class II loci were covered by HLA typing, at four-digit resolution. Typing coverage differed by locus: A, B, C, DRB1 and DQB1 were typed in roughly 620-630 donors, DQA1 in roughly 500, DPA1 in 600 to 610, and DPB1 in just under 480. Several DR-DQ haplotypes were treated as single units for association and clustering because of strong linkage in the cohort. Among about 410 genotyped donors of the cohort, an average of about 240,000 unique TCR beta nucleotide sequences was sequenced per donor, of which roughly 17% were non-productive.

Overall study results and their limits: The only immune exposure information available for the cohort was CMV serostatus. Most TCR sequences were seen in very few donors, while some public TCRs were found in many individuals. According to a later analysis, parvovirus B19, influenza, CMV and Epstein-Barr virus appeared linked to several top co-occurrence clusters. A later analysis found that most CMV-associated TCR beta chains appeared HLA-restricted, with HLA associations seemingly driven largely by CMV exposure. The 87-base-pair reads could not distinguish some IMGT-functional V segments, including TRBV6-2 and TRBV6-3, so those segments were excluded. A few of the identified cytomegalovirus-associated TCR beta chains were confirmed in vitro to be specific for cytomegalovirus antigens. The classifier was reported to diagnose cytomegalovirus status with high specificity and sensitivity in both the original cohort and the validation cohort. According to a later genetic analysis, donors in an Asian-associated ancestry cluster had fewer N-insertions in productive TCRs than the approximately 650-donor mean. Correlated functional status among segregating V segments might reflect linkage disequilibrium, but an unknown experimental factor could not be ruled out. In a later analysis, HLA-associated TCR beta chains showed more clonal expansion and lower generation probabilities than non-associated chains that were equally common. In an earlier analysis of some 500 of the donors, most TCR beta V segments were observed in productive rearrangements about 87% or about 30% of the time, broadly matching IMGT annotations. In a later analysis, TCR association rates were found to vary across HLA loci, with the most associated TCRs seen for DRB1 alleles and the fewest for HLA-C alleles. The study listed 150 to 200 TCR beta chains as associated with cytomegalovirus. This cohort had only TCR beta chains sequenced, and the lack of alpha or paired-chain data limited which features could be detected. An association between a missense DCLRE1C variant and V-gene and J-gene trimming of TCR beta chains was found in a later genetic analysis and replicated in an independent cohort. At a false discovery rate of 0.05, a later analysis linked 15,000 to 20,000 TCR beta sequences to specific HLA alleles. The sequencing pipeline was judged likely to have produced a cluster of highly shared sequence variants as a technical artifact. Sequencing depth was assumed to be roughly uniform across donors in the presence/absence analyses, though that assumption may not hold. Because some donors lacked HLA typing at each locus, the association tests relied only on the typed subset. Assigning TCR associations to individual alleles was difficult when HLA alleles, especially DR and DQ, strongly co-occurred. According to the authors, the approach could potentially be generalized to other disease states and immunological phenotypes. Because counts were too low, roughly 18 rarely observed V segments, including chromosome 9 orphons, were left out of the earlier analysis of about 620 of the donors. A further reported finding was that TCR beta sequences accurately predicted the HLA-A and HLA-B alleles for most subjects in the first cohort.

CDR1 and CDR2 were assigned from the germline V gene as MNHNS and SASEGT. The CDR3 is 13 residues long, counting both termini. Library generation was performed with the immunoSEQ multiplex PCR assay. For the multiplex PCR, a mixture combining 60 forward primers for TCR Vbeta segments and 13 reverse primers for TCR Jbeta segments was used. The CDR3 region of rearranged TCR beta genes was amplified from genomic DNA with a multiplex PCR assay. The amplified TCR beta libraries were sequenced on the Illumina HiSeq System as 87-base-pair reads. In the source study's methods: In a later analysis, tens of millions of unique TCR beta chains were counted across the 500 to 850 repertoires, and roughly 10 million of these chains were shared by at least two donors. A nearest-neighbor algorithm error-corrected the raw reads and collapsed the reads into unique sequences, merging closely related sequences to remove PCR and sequencing errors. Alignment of CDR3 sequences to IMGT reference sequences was used to assign V, D and J gene segments. For a sequence to be retained, a match of at least six nucleotides to both a V gene segment and a J gene segment was required. Rearrangements were classified as productive when the CDR3 lacked stop codons and remained in frame with V and J, and all other rearrangements were classified as non-productive. CDR3 was defined according to IMGT convention as the region running from the second conserved V-encoded cysteine to the conserved J-encoded phenylalanine. The earlier analysis of fewer than 750 of the donors excluded sequences that lacked an unambiguous match to a single V gene segment. An earlier analysis of fewer than 750 of the donors called V segments functional above 56.7% productive rearrangements and segregating when the between-donor standard deviation exceeded 5%. A statistical classification framework was built for diagnosing cytomegalovirus status from the catalog of TCR beta chain sequences. V and J gene assignment, in a later analysis, came from comparing TCR nucleotide sequences with IMGT/GENE-DB human TR gene sequences. The TCRdist pipeline was used in a later analysis to assign CDR3 sequences and most-parsimonious VDJ recombination scenarios. In a later analysis, each TCR beta chain was defined by its CDR3 amino acid sequence together with its V-gene family, and reads without a unique V-gene family were excluded. As a way to deal with suspected cross-contamination and a sequencing artifact, a later analysis dropped approximately 570 nucleotide sequences that were highly shared and had low generation probability. In a later analysis, a clonal expansion index for each public chain was calculated from normalized within-repertoire ranks of inferred template counts. In a later analysis, generation probabilities were computed using a VDJ recombination model fitted to out-of-frame rearrangements, and the results were checked against IGoR. A later analysis scored TCR-TCR, TCR-HLA and TCR-CMV co-occurrence with hypergeometric tests, applying a repertoire-size bias correction to TCR pairs. False discovery rates were estimated in a later analysis by permuting HLA or CMV assignments 20 times. In a later analysis, co-occurring TCRs were grouped using DBSCAN, with TCRdist sequence similarity added in when clustering inside HLA-allele-positive subsets. For co-occurrence clustering, repertoires with fewer than 30,000 or more than 120,000 public chains were excluded, along with roughly 5 repertoires with anomalous nucleotide sharing. This is the immuneACCESS table as TCRdb keeps it, with only in-frame sequences that have V and J called. A part of the clones is gone; compared with another copy, unresolved V genes explain less than half, and the rest is unexplained. The V and J calls and the clone size are those of that table, but D and trimming were determined from the DNA. Here the sample has about 230,000 clones; almost 85% occur a single time. The ten largest clones add up to 0.58% of the sample.

The TCR was taken from a woman in her thirties or forties in good health and CMV-seronegative. The rearranged chain carries TRBV6-1 and TRBJ2-7; the D call of TRBD1 is as the table states it, not checked on the DNA. The sample comprised PBMCs. The CDR3 in this case is CASSEFRDSRKTL.